This T cell receptor (delta chain) stems from a study of gamma-delta chains in newborns, infants, children. About the research overall: Innate gammadelta T cells reportedly expand polyclonally right after birth, driven by microbial exposure, per the title.

TCRdb re-called clones from the reads using CATT. The sample includes 6,000 to 6,500 delta-chain clones, about 2.5% of them seen just once. The table lists this clone with a few counts. Input material: blood. This sequence was found in a child who was a newborn, infant or young child, either healthy, febrile or measles-vaccinated (not recorded which).

The CDR3 DNA reads as TGTGCCTGTGACGGGCTGGGGGGTGCTTTGACAGCACAACTCTTCTTT. The encoded protein is CACDGLGGALTAQLFF. This chain connects TRDV2 to TRDJ2; 7 nucleotides match TRDD3. The CDR3 contains 16 residues. CDR1 and CDR2 from the germline V gene are GEAIGNYY and EKD. After removal of 3 bases from V and 0 bases from J, the junction contained 6 bases not matched to a gene.